This section outlines one T cell receptor (beta chain) sequence together with its context. The sample comes from a study of cytomegalovirus exposure and HLA in healthy donors. Germline assignment: CDR1 MDHEN and CDR2 SYDVKM. The CDR3 covers 14 residues. Trimming cost V 1 base and J 7 bases, with 13 bases left between them. It was with 60 Vbeta and 13 Jbeta primers that the PCR ran. TCRdb's copy holds only in-frame clones and misses some; the assay was immunoSEQ multiplex PCR. The repertoire consists of more than 75,000 clones, with around 89% occurring once and the leading ten covering 2.3%. This rearrangement joins TRBV28 to TRBJ1-1; no clear D. This TCR was sampled from a man aged 18 to 30 in good health and CMV-seronegative. Material: PBMCs. CDR3 bases: TGTGCCAGCAGTTTATATATTCCCCGGGATGAAGCTTTCTTT. This translates into CASSLYIPRDEAFF. Combining the CDR3 with reference TRBV28 and TRBJ1-1 gives the whole variable domain DVKVTQSSRYLVKRTGEKVFLECVQDMDHENMFWYRQDPGLGLRLIYFSYDVKMKEKGDIPEGYSVSREKKERFSLILESASTNQTSMYLCASSLYIPRDEAFFGQGTRLTVV.